These 15 T cell receptor beta chains originate from one sample sequenced in a study of T-cell reconstitution after alpha-beta-depleted transplantation in children. A library of TCRbeta sequences, prepared with unique molecular identifiers, was generated. A single record per CDR3 protein comes from TCRdb applying MiXCR to the PCR reads. The sample has some 180,000 distinct CDR3 sequences, approximately 6.9% seen once. Sequencing was performed on PBMCs, taken before TCRalphabeta/CD19-depleted stem cell transplant. The source is a boy aged 2 to 10 with acute lymphoblastic leukemia, due to receive a stem cell transplant.

This clonotype occurred a few times. The chain is built from TRBV12-3 or TRBV12-4 and TRBJ1-6; 10 bases map to TRBD1. The CDR3 spans 14 residues. The V segment lost 5 bases and the J segment 8 bases; nucleotides outside the gene matches: 3. The CDR3 loop is CASSVGTGDSPLHF. In DNA form, the CDR3 reads TGTGCCAGCAGTGTGGGGACAGGGGATTCACCCCTCCACTTT.

The chain couples TRBV18 to TRBJ2-2; TRBD2 is a possible D gene (5 bases). Germline loops: CDR1 KGHSH, CDR2 LQKENI. V shed 3 bases and J shed 5 bases, with 16 bases lying between them. The CDR3 length is 16 residues. The CDR3 DNA sequence: TGTGCCAGCTCACCGCCCCTTATGAGGGAGACCGGGGAGCTGTTTTTT. Encoded protein: CASSPPLMRETGELFF.

This clonotype has a handful of counts. The chain recombines TRBV5-1 with TRBJ1-3; 8 positions match TRBD1. In germline, CDR1 is SGHRS, CDR2 YFSETQ. Trimming at V came to 4 bases and at J to 11 bases, leaving 5 bases not matched to a gene. The CDR3 extends over 12 amino acids. The CDR3 DNA sequence: TGCGCCAGCAGCATAGGGACAGGCGCCATATATTTT. It codes for CASSIGTGAIYF.

This clonotype was counted ten times or more. CDR3 residues: CASSDGGGLAGAEQFF. The CDR3 DNA sequence: TGTGCCAGCAGTGATGGGGGGGGACTAGCGGGAGCTGAGCAGTTCTTC. The V gene is TRBV25-1, the J gene TRBJ2-1; 14 positions match TRBD2. There are 16 residues in the CDR3. The V segment lost 3 bases and the J segment 9 bases; nucleotides outside the gene matches: 7. The germline CDR1 and CDR2 sequences are MGHDK and SYGVNS.

This clonotype occurred many times. The V gene is TRBV5-6, the J gene TRBJ2-2; 8 positions agree with TRBD1. CDR3 length: 14 amino acids. Trimming at V came to 0 bases and at J to 7 bases, leaving 2 bases not matched to a gene. The germline CDR1 and CDR2 sequences are SGHDT and YYEEEE. CDR3 nucleotide sequence: TGTGCCAGCAGCTTGGGACAGGGGATCGGGGAGCTGTTTTTT. Translation gives CASSLGQGIGELFF.

The rearrangement joins TRBV10-2 to TRBJ2-3; 12 bases align to TRBD2. This CDR3 has 17 residues. Germline trimming cut 3 bases from V and 4 bases from J; bases unmatched to any gene: 8. The germline V gene has CDR1 WSHSY and CDR2 SAAADI. The CDR3 bases are TGCGCCAGCAGTGATCCTAGCGGGAGGGCCTCAGCAGATACGCAGTATTTT. It translates to CASSDPSGRASADTQYF.

This clonotype was counted ten times or more. The chain uses TRBV6-2 or TRBV6-3 and TRBJ2-1; D is possibly TRBD1 (6 bases). V lost 0 bases and J lost 7, with 13 bases in between. The V gene's germline CDR1 is MNHEY and CDR2 SVGEGT. The CDR3 is 15 residues long. CDR3 sequence reads: CASSYSRAGENEQFF. CDR3 coding DNA: TGTGCCAGCAGTTACTCGAGGGCAGGGGAGAATGAGCAGTTCTTC.

The chain links TRBV6-5 to TRBJ1-1; possibly TRBD1 for D (5 bases). Trimming left V 0 bases short and J 0 bases short, with 11 bases between. The CDR3 has 16 amino acids. Germline V gene lookup returns CDR1 MNHEY and CDR2 SVGAGI. CDR3 bases: TGTGCCAGCAGTTACTCGGCCGGGACGGTGAACACTGAAGCTTTCTTT. It is translated as CASSYSAGTVNTEAFF.

The gene calls are TRBV12-5 and TRBJ2-1; perhaps TRBD2 as D (5 bases). Germline V lookup: CDR1 LGHNT, CDR2 FRNRAP. V was clipped by 4 bases and J by 10 bases, with 11 bases between them. This CDR3 spans 12 amino acids. The CDR3 bases are TGTGCTAGTGGTTCCCCACCGGGGGAGCAGTTCTTC. Encoded protein: CASGSPPGEQFF.

This sequence joins TRBV6-1 and TRBJ2-7; TRBD2 matches 9 bases. After removal of 5 bases from V and 5 bases from J, the junction contained 19 bases not matched to a gene. The CDR3 totals 18 residues. Per germline, CDR1 MNHNS and CDR2 SASEGT. CDR3 sequence (DNA): TGTGCCAGCAGTCCTTTGAGGACTAGCGATTTCGGGTTCGACGAGCAGTACTTC. As protein: CASSPLRTSDFGFDEQYF.

This clonotype was detected a few times. CDR3 protein: CASTFLETQYF. CDR3 coding DNA: TGTGCCAGCACATTCCTAGAGACCCAGTACTTC. The V gene is TRBV6-5, the J gene TRBJ2-5; D not certain. CDR1 and CDR2 (germline): MNHEY, SVGAGI. There are 11 residues in the CDR3. Trimming took 7 bases from V and 4 from J, leaving 7 bases between them.

This clonotype has at least ten counts. This chain joins TRBV7-9 and TRBJ2-1; D unclear. The V gene's germline CDR1 is SEHNR and CDR2 FQNEAQ (reference sequence). This CDR3 has 11 amino acids. V was cut by 6 bases and J by 9 bases, with 9 bases left in between. The CDR3 DNA is TGTGCCAGCAGTCAACGAGTTGAGCAGTTCTTC. This sequence encodes CASSQRVEQFF.

This clonotype was seen repeatedly, ten times or more. The chain joins TRBV11-2 to TRBJ2-1; 7 nucleotides match TRBD1. Germline V lookup: CDR1 SGHAT, CDR2 FQNNGV. Unmatched junction bases numbered 9, after V lost 5 bases and J lost 5 bases. The length of the CDR3 is 15 residues. The CDR3 reads CASSTYRGSNNEQFF. The CDR3 DNA reads TGTGCCAGCAGCACCTACAGGGGTAGTAACAATGAGCAGTTCTTC.

Remarks on this clonotype: This is likely a read error, given that the CDR3 carries no conserved phenylalanine or tryptophan at its end. This chain joins TRBV29-1 and TRBJ1-1; maybe TRBD1 (6 bases). Germline CDR1 and CDR2: SQVTM and ANQGSEA. The CDR3 sequence is 13 residues long. V lost 7 bases and J lost 4, with 16 bases in between. The CDR3 coding sequence is TGCAGCGCATCGGGAACAGGGAGCACTGAAGCTTTCTAT. Its translation: CSASGTGSTEAFY.

The chain joins TRBV7-2 to TRBJ2-7, with TRBD2 matching 7 bases. The CDR3 is 15 residues long. V shed 1 base, J shed 0 bases, and the junction held 3 bases outside the gene matches. Germline-derived CDR1 and CDR2 are SGHTA and FQGNSA. CDR3 sequence: CASSLGGGLSYEQYF. The CDR3 DNA is TGTGCCAGCAGCTTAGGGGGGGGTCTCTCCTACGAGCAGTACTTC.